The 17 T cell receptor beta chains below all came from one sample that was sequenced in a study of blood T cell repertoires in COVID-19. Measured with immunoSEQ multiplex PCR; TCRdb has only the in-frame clones, and not every one. The table includes 150,000 or so clones, about nine tenths detected once. Specimen: peripheral blood. All receptors derive from a woman aged 70-85 years with acute or convalescent COVID-19.

This chain uses TRBV18 with TRBJ1-2; 11 nucleotides line up with TRBD1. The germline V gene encodes CDR1 KGHSH and CDR2 LQKENI. V trimming: 2 bases; J trimming: 2 bases; junction bases outside the gene matches: 13. There are 19 residues in the CDR3. The CDR3, as DNA: TGTGCCAGCTCACCAGCTTTTCCGGGACAGGGGGTCCGAAACTATGGCTACACCTTC. This translates into CASSPAFPGQGVRNYGYTF.

This clone was recorded once. The chain is built from TRBV4-2 and TRBJ1-2; 8 positions agree with TRBD1. The J segment lost 8 bases and the V segment lost 0 bases, leaving 8 bases of the junction unmatched. From germline, CDR1 is LGHNA and CDR2 YNFKEQ. This CDR3 contains 15 residues. The CDR3, as DNA: TGTGCCAGCAGCCAAGATGTCGGCAGGGGGCTAGGCTACACCTTC. It yields the protein CASSQDVGRGLGYTF.

The rearrangement links TRBV7-2 to TRBJ2-1; D unclear. Deletions cut 5 bases from V and 2 bases from J, with 16 bases between. The CDR3 is 16 residues long. Germline V gene data show CDR1 as SGHTA and CDR2 as FQGNSA. The CDR3 DNA follows: TGTGCCAGCAGCCCCTACGCGCAGCGAACCTACAATGAGCAGTTCTTC. As protein: CASSPYAQRTYNEQFF.

This chain links TRBV10-1 with TRBJ2-1; TRBD2 matches 12 bases. Losses at the gene ends were 4 bases for V and 0 bases for J; bases not matched to a gene: 13. Germline V gene data show CDR1 as WNHNN and CDR2 as SYGVQD (reference sequence). The CDR3 is 20 residues long. CDR3 in DNA: TGCGCCAGCAGTGCTTCGACTAGCGGGGGCTATTCTAGCTCCTACAATGAGCAGTTCTTC. Residues: CASSASTSGGYSSSYNEQFF.

This chain uses TRBV10-1 with TRBJ1-1; no firm D call. Trimming cost V 4 bases and J 1 base, with 10 bases left between them. Germline values: CDR1 WNHNN, CDR2 SYGVQD (reference sequence). The CDR3 is 14 residues long. CDR3 nucleotides: TGCGCCAGCAGTGGGACTGTAAAGAACACTGAAGCTTTCTTT. It specifies CASSGTVKNTEAFF.

This chain connects TRBV5-1 to TRBJ1-1, with D possibly matching TRBD1 (5 bases). V was pared by 0 bases and J by 4 bases, with 16 bases between. Germline V gives CDR1 SGHRS, CDR2 YFSETQ. The CDR3 has 16 residues. As DNA, the CDR3 is TGCGCCAGCAGCTTGGATGTACGAATGGGGGGCACTGAAGCTTTCTTT. Encoded protein: CASSLDVRMGGTEAFF.

V and J are TRBV7-9 and TRBJ2-5; D is possibly TRBD2 (5 bases). V was pared by 5 bases and J by 5 bases, with 12 bases between. CDR1 is SEHNR, CDR2 FQNEAQ, per germline (reference sequence). The CDR3 totals 13 residues. The CDR3 DNA sequence: TGTGCCAGCAGCCCTATTTCGGGGGAGACCCAGTACTTC. It codes for CASSPISGETQYF.

The V call is TRBV18, the J call TRBJ1-1; 10 bases match TRBD1. In germline, CDR1 is KGHSH, CDR2 LQKENI. V gave up 4 bases and J gave up 4 bases; unmatched junction bases: 12. The CDR3 covers 17 residues. The CDR3 region is CASSRAGQGIVSTEAFF. The CDR3 DNA reads as TGTGCCAGCTCACGGGCGGGACAGGGGATCGTAAGCACTGAAGCTTTCTTT.

The chain carries TRBV9 and TRBJ1-1; the match to TRBD1 covers 9 bases. Germline CDR1 SGDLS, CDR2 YYNGEE. This CDR3 is 15 amino acids long. V was clipped by 5 bases and J by 4 bases; unmatched bases: 9. CDR3 sequence reads: CASSPRTGAATEAFF. Written as DNA, the CDR3 is TGTGCCAGCAGTCCTAGGACAGGGGCGGCCACTGAAGCTTTCTTT.

This clone was seen a single time. The rearrangement uses TRBV30 and TRBJ1-1, with D unclear. The CDR3 is 14 amino acids. Germline CDR1 is GTSNPN and CDR2 is SVGIG (reference sequence). The germline V and J ends were trimmed by 8 bases and 2 bases, with 18 bases remaining between them. The CDR3 sequence is CAQIRKQINTEAFF. CDR3 coding DNA: TGTGCCCAAATTCGGAAACAGATCAACACTGAAGCTTTCTTT. The variable domain in full, with the rest retrieved from reference TRBV30 and TRBJ1-1, is SQTIHQWPATLVQPVGSPLSLECTVEGTSNPNLYWYRQAAGRGLQLLFYSVGIGQISSEVPQNLSASRPQDRQFILSSKKLLLSDSGFYLCAQIRKQINTEAFFGQGTRLTVV.

V gene TRBV7-2 combines with J gene TRBJ1-2, with 7 bases matching TRBD1. The germline V gene has CDR1 SGHTA and CDR2 FQGNSA. CDR3 size: 16 residues. The ends lost 1 base at V and 1 base at J; junction bases unmatched: 6. In nucleotides, the CDR3 is TGTGCCAGCAGCTTAGTTGCGACAGGGAGTAACTATGGCTACACCTTC. It is translated as CASSLVATGSNYGYTF.

Only a few counts were recorded for this clone. J is TRBJ2-2 and V is TRBV5-1; 9 bases line up with TRBD1. V lost 3 bases to trimming and J lost 8 bases; unmatched junction nucleotides: 11. CDR1 SGHRS and CDR2 YFSETQ come from the germline V gene. The CDR3 has 16 residues. CDR3 region: CASSSAGTGLSGELFF. Written as DNA, the CDR3 is TGCGCCAGCAGCTCTGCCGGGACAGGGTTGTCTGGGGAGCTGTTTTTT.

This rearrangement joins TRBV24-1 to TRBJ2-1; tentatively, D is TRBD1 (6 bases). Looked up from germline, CDR1 is KGHDR and CDR2 is SFDVKD. Deletions cut 0 bases from V and 0 bases from J, with 11 bases between. This CDR3 is 17 amino acids long. This CDR3 reads CATSDLQKGGSYNEQFF. The CDR3 DNA follows: TGTGCCACCAGTGATTTGCAGAAAGGGGGCTCCTACAATGAGCAGTTCTTC.

This clone was seen only once. The genes are TRBV5-1 and TRBJ1-5, with D possibly being TRBD1 (5 bases). V was cut by 2 bases and J by 4 bases, with 13 bases left in between. CDR1 is SGHRS, CDR2 YFSETQ, per germline. CDR3 length equals 15 residues. The CDR3 coding sequence is TGCGCCAGCAGCTTCGGCTTGGGGGGGAATCAGCCCCAGCATTTT. It translates to CASSFGLGGNQPQHF.

The chain links TRBV5-1 to TRBJ2-3, with D uncertain. Germline lookup yields CDR1 SGHRS and CDR2 YFSETQ. V shed 0 bases and J shed 4 bases, with 9 bases lying between them. The CDR3 has 14 residues. Written as DNA, the CDR3 is TGCGCCAGCAGCTTGGGTGAGCTTTCAGATACGCAGTATTTT. It specifies CASSLGELSDTQYF.

This chain connects TRBV28 to TRBJ1-3; weak D call: TRBD1 (6 bases). The V gene's germline CDR1 is MDHEN and CDR2 SYDVKM. CDR3 size: 17 residues. V was shortened by 8 bases and J by 2 bases, with 22 bases between the two germline ends. The chain's CDR3 is CASGGGSLINTGNTIYF. CDR3 sequence (DNA): TGTGCCAGCGGGGGGGGCAGTTTAATTAATACTGGAAACACCATATATTTT.

This sequence joins TRBV2 and TRBJ1-4; TRBD1 might be the D (5 bases). CDR3 length: 15 residues. Trimming removed 7 bases at V and 5 bases at J, with 17 bases between. Germline CDR1 is SNHLY and CDR2 is FYNNEI. The CDR3 nucleotides read TGTGCCAGCACCCCAAAGGGGACTCCCAATGAAAAACTGTTTTTT. Residues: CASTPKGTPNEKLFF.